This passage covers 24 T cell receptor beta chains from one sample sequenced in a study of T cell repertoires in cytomegalovirus infection. No antigen has been assigned to these receptors. TCRdb passed the reads through MiXCR, listing each CDR3 protein once. The sample has some 350,000 distinct CDR3 sequences; about 35% are singletons. The sample in question was cultured PBMCs, obtained from culture after CMV antigen stimulation. These TCRs come from a human donor in good health (CMV status not recorded). Some clones in this sample may be carry-over from other donors' samples.

This clonotype came up a few times. The V and J genes are TRBV12-3 or TRBV12-4 and TRBJ2-3; tentative D call: TRBD2 (5 bases). Trimming cost V 1 base and J 9 bases, with 11 bases left between them. The length of the CDR3 is 13 residues. The CDR3 spells CASSLESGYTQYF. CDR3 nucleotides: TGTGCCAGCAGTTTAGAATCGGGGTACACGCAGTATTTT.

The chain carries TRBV4-3 and TRBJ2-1, with TRBD2 matching over 7 bases. Germline V gives CDR1 LGHNA, CDR2 YSLEER. The ends lost 0 bases at V and 0 bases at J; junction bases unmatched: 17. This CDR3 comprises 21 residues. For the CDR3, the DNA is TGCGCCAGCAGCCAAGATGACCCGGGCGAGCGGGAACCGAGCTCCTACAATGAGCAGTTCTTC. Protein product: CASSQDDPGEREPSSYNEQFF.

This clonotype was seen more than once but under ten times. The chain carries TRBV20-1 and TRBJ2-7; maybe TRBD2 (6 bases). CDR3 length: 14 amino acids. Deletions cut 8 bases from V and 3 bases from J, with 20 bases between. Germline V gene sequence: CDR1 DFQATT, CDR2 SNEGSKA (reference sequence). The CDR3 nucleotides read TGCAGTTGGAGGCGGGATCCTGGCTTCTACGAGCAGTACTTC. Encoded protein: CSWRRDPGFYEQYF.

This sequence joins TRBV30 and TRBJ2-1, with a weak D call TRBD1 (6 bases). Germline CDR1 is GTSNPN and CDR2 is SVGIG (reference sequence). The CDR3 sequence is 14 residues long. Trimming shortened V by 5 bases and J by 0 bases, and 11 bases separated the two germline ends. CDR3 sequence reads: CAWGGSSSYNEQFF. DNA of the CDR3: TGTGCCTGGGGGGGCAGCAGCTCCTACAATGAGCAGTTCTTC.

This clonotype was seen ten or more times. The rearrangement uses TRBV7-2 and TRBJ1-1; possible D gene TRBD1, 5 bases. The CDR3 consists of 14 residues. V was trimmed by 5 bases and J by 1 base, leaving 11 bases between them. Per germline, CDR1 SGHTA and CDR2 FQGNSA. The CDR3 nucleotides are TGTGCCAGCAGCCGGGACCTCCGGAACACTGAAGCTTTCTTT. Translating it yields CASSRDLRNTEAFF.

In its sample, this clonotype was seen many times. The chain has TRBV7-6 and TRBJ2-2; weak D call: TRBD2 (6 bases). This CDR3 is built from 16 residues. CDR1 is SGHVS, CDR2 FNYEAQ, per germline. The ends were cut back, 0 bases at V and 3 bases at J, with 11 bases in the middle. The CDR3 reads CASSLAGRLDTGELFF. CDR3 sequence (DNA): TGTGCCAGCAGCTTAGCCGGGAGATTAGACACCGGGGAGCTGTTTTTT.

V usage is TRBV30 and J usage is TRBJ1-2; no clear D. The V and J ends lost 8 bases and 3 bases respectively, with 13 bases between them. Germline V CDR1 and CDR2: GTSNPN, SVGIG (reference sequence). The CDR3 is 12 amino acids. The CDR3 spells CAGRREDYGYTF. Written as DNA, the CDR3 is TGTGCCGGAAGAAGGGAGGACTATGGCTACACCTTC.

CDR3 nucleotide sequence: TGTGCCAGCAGTTACTCGCAGGGTAGGGCGGACAATGAGCAGTTCTTC. It codes for CASSYSQGRADNEQFF. V gene TRBV6-6 combines with J gene TRBJ2-1, with a tentative D call TRBD1 (5 bases). CDR1 and CDR2 (germline): MNHNY, SVGAGI (reference sequence). Trimming shortened V by 0 bases and J by 5 bases, and 14 bases separated the two germline ends. The CDR3 consists of 16 residues.

This clonotype was seen only a few times. This chain joins TRBV2 and TRBJ2-2; 7 nucleotides agree with TRBD1. The CDR3 has 18 amino acids. Germline assignment: CDR1 SNHLY and CDR2 FYNNEI. V was pared by 4 bases and J by 3 bases, with 14 bases of the junction left unmatched. The CDR3 spells CASSGGVEGARDTGELFF. As DNA, the CDR3 is TGTGCCAGCAGTGGAGGGGTTGAGGGGGCACGGGACACCGGGGAGCTGTTTTTT.

The J gene is TRBJ2-3, the V gene TRBV20-1, with D perhaps TRBD1 or TRBD2 (5 bases each). CDR1 is DFQATT, CDR2 SNEGSKA, per germline (reference sequence). V gave up 2 bases and J gave up 2 bases, with 11 bases separating them. The CDR3 runs to 14 residues. The DNA of the CDR3 is TGCAGTGCTAGACTTTCCGGGGCCACAGATACGCAGTATTTT. It yields the protein CSARLSGATDTQYF.

The chain uses TRBV20-1 and TRBJ2-2; tentatively, D is TRBD1 (5 bases). The CDR3 length is 16 residues. In germline, CDR1 is DFQATT, CDR2 SNEGSKA (reference sequence). V was trimmed by 2 bases and J by 6 bases, leaving 19 bases between them. The CDR3 loop reads CSARKSQGLGAGELFF. Here the CDR3 DNA reads TGCAGTGCTAGAAAAAGCCAGGGCCTCGGCGCCGGGGAGCTGTTTTTT.

This clonotype was recorded a few times. V usage is TRBV24-1 and J usage is TRBJ2-2; D is uncertain. V lost 4 bases and J 2 bases, leaving 10 bases between the germline ends. This CDR3 comprises 15 residues. Germline V gene lookup returns CDR1 KGHDR and CDR2 SFDVKD. The CDR3 loop reads CATSDPTANTGELFF. In nucleotides, the CDR3 is TGTGCCACCAGTGACCCCACTGCAAACACCGGGGAGCTGTTTTTT.

V gene TRBV6-5 combines with J gene TRBJ2-3; D is unclear. Germline V gives CDR1 MNHEY, CDR2 SVGAGI. The V end was cut by 6 bases, the J end by 4 bases, with 17 bases between. The length of the CDR3 is 15 residues. The CDR3 DNA is TGTGCCAGCAGCCCCGGCACTTTAGCCGCAGATACGCAGTATTTT. Amino acid sequence: CASSPGTLAADTQYF.

This sequence joins TRBV12-3 or TRBV12-4 and TRBJ1-1, with unresolved D. The CDR3 has 11 residues. V lost 3 bases, J lost 6 bases, and 5 bases lay in between. The CDR3 protein is CASSFTSEAFF. The DNA for the CDR3 is TGTGCCAGCAGTTTTACATCTGAAGCTTTCTTT.

The gene calls are TRBV27 and TRBJ2-3, with 8 bases aligning to TRBD2. CDR3 size: 16 residues. Germline-derived CDR1 and CDR2 are MNHEY and SMNVEV (reference sequence). V dropped 5 bases and J dropped 0; count of bases not matched to a gene: 7. CDR3: CASSLPPSGSTDTQYF. The CDR3 region has the DNA TGTGCCAGCAGTCTTCCACCTAGCGGGAGCACAGATACGCAGTATTTT.

This clonotype was counted only a few times. The CDR3 sequence is CASGDGTQNEKLFF. As DNA, the CDR3 is TGTGCCAGCGGTGACGGGACTCAGAATGAAAAACTGTTTTTT. The genes are TRBV28 and TRBJ1-4; a possible D gene is TRBD1 (5 bases). The CDR3 runs to 14 residues. Germline assignment: CDR1 MDHEN and CDR2 SYDVKM. Between the trimmed V and J ends, which lost 8 bases and 5 bases, there was a span of 15 bases. The entire variable domain, with the rest obtained from reference TRBV28 and TRBJ1-4, is as follows: DVKVTQSSRYLVKRTGEKVFLECVQDMDHENMFWYRQDPGLGLRLIYFSYDVKMKEKGDIPEGYSVSREKKERFSLILESASTNQTSMYLCASGDGTQNEKLFFGSGTQLSVL.

CDR3: CASNPAAGTEPEKLFF. CDR3 nucleotide sequence: TGTGCCAGCAACCCGGCCGCCGGGACAGAGCCTGAAAAACTGTTTTTT. This chain connects TRBV7-8 to TRBJ1-4, with 7 bases aligning to TRBD1. The junction had 15 bases not matched to a gene; V was cut back by 7 bases and J by 7 bases. The CDR3 totals 16 residues. Germline V gives CDR1 SGHVS, CDR2 FQNEAQ.

The gene calls are TRBV6-1 and TRBJ1-4, with a weak D call TRBD1 (6 bases). The V and J ends lost 11 bases and 5 bases respectively, with 12 bases between them. This CDR3 spans 12 amino acids. Germline assignment: CDR1 MNHNS and CDR2 SASEGT. The CDR3 loop is CAGGQRNEKLFF. CDR3 sequence (DNA): TGTGCCGGAGGACAGCGAAATGAAAAACTGTTTTTT.

This sequence joins TRBV7-8 and TRBJ1-6, with D possibly being TRBD1 (5 bases). V gave up 2 bases and J gave up 9 bases, with 20 bases separating them. The CDR3 extends over 17 amino acids. Germline V CDR1 and CDR2: SGHVS, FQNEAQ. Here the CDR3 reads CASSLSSPGLGASPLHF. CDR3 bases: TGTGCCAGCAGCTTATCGTCGCCGGGCCTAGGGGCTTCACCCCTCCACTTT.

This clonotype was recorded a few times. This chain joins TRBV27 and TRBJ1-2, with TRBD1 as a possible D gene (5 bases). Trimming shortened V by 8 bases and J by 5 bases, and 24 bases separated the two germline ends. The CDR3 is made up of 16 amino acids. Germline V gene data show CDR1 as MNHEY and CDR2 as SMNVEV (reference sequence). CDR3 region: CASGNGGGIGVYGYTF. The DNA of the CDR3 is TGTGCCAGCGGGAATGGTGGGGGGATTGGGGTTTATGGCTACACCTTC.

The chain employs TRBV6-1 and TRBJ2-7; D remains unclear. The germline CDR1 and CDR2 sequences are MNHNS and SASEGT. V was pared by 1 base and J by 2 bases, with 9 bases between. The CDR3 has 14 amino acids. The CDR3 region is CASSEVFGAYEQYV. The CDR3, as DNA: TGTGCCAGCAGTGAAGTCTTTGGAGCCTACGAGCAGTACGTC.

This clonotype was seen just once. The J gene is TRBJ2-3, the V gene TRBV4-3, with D possibly matching TRBD1 (5 bases). This CDR3 has 16 residues. From germline, CDR1 is LGHNA and CDR2 YSLEER. V was pared by 2 bases and J by 1 base, with 13 bases between. The CDR3 nucleotides read TGCGCCAGCAGCCAACAAGAAGACAGCCGCACAGATACGCAGTATTTT. Protein sequence: CASSQQEDSRTDTQYF.

The V and J genes are TRBV12-3 or TRBV12-4 and TRBJ2-7, with 10 nucleotides matching TRBD2. V shed 3 bases and J 6 bases; nucleotides not matched to a gene: 8. The CDR3 is made up of 15 amino acids. CDR3 DNA sequence: TGTGCCAGCAGTTTCAGGCTAGCGGGAGTCCTCGAGCAGTACTTC. Translation: CASSFRLAGVLEQYF.

The genes are TRBV7-2 and TRBJ1-4, with 11 bases matching TRBD1. Germline lookup yields CDR1 SGHTA and CDR2 FQGNSA. J was trimmed by 7 bases and V by 3 bases; bases with no gene match: 4. The CDR3 is 15 amino acids. CDR3 in amino acids: CASSFHGTGGEKLFF. CDR3 nucleotide sequence: TGTGCCAGCAGCTTCCACGGGACAGGGGGTGAAAAACTGTTTTTT.